This passage covers 3 T cell receptor beta chains from one sample sequenced in a study of blood T cell repertoires in COVID-19. Assay used: immunoSEQ multiplex PCR; TCRdb lists only in-frame clones, some missing. Altogether around 77,000 clones are present, about nine tenths being singletons, with the ten largest covering approximately 10%. The sequenced sample was peripheral blood. The receptors originated from an older man with active or convalescent COVID-19.

This clone was seen a few times. V and J are TRBV6-2 or TRBV6-3 and TRBJ2-1; 8 bases match TRBD2. CDR1 is MNHEY, CDR2 SVGEGT, per germline. J gave up 0 bases and V 5 bases, and 3 bases lay outside the gene matches. The CDR3 covers 15 residues. CDR3 nucleotides: TGTGCCAGCAGTCTAGCGGGTAGCTCCTACAATGAGCAGTTCTTC. Translated, it gives CASSLAGSSYNEQFF.

This clone is a singleton in its sample. The chain is built from TRBV5-1 and TRBJ1-2, with a possible D match to TRBD1 (6 bases). CDR3 length equals 14 residues. Germline CDR1 and CDR2: SGHRS and YFSETQ. Trimming took off 3 bases at V and 6 bases at J, with 15 bases between the two ends. CDR3 nucleotides: TGCGCCAGCAGCTCCGGACAGCCACTAAATGGCTACACCTTC. Protein sequence: CASSSGQPLNGYTF.

This clone was recorded once. The chain is built from TRBV20-1 and TRBJ1-2, with a possible D match to TRBD1 (5 bases). The V end lost 3 bases, the J end lost 4 bases, and 9 bases lay between the germline ends. Germline V gene data show CDR1 as DFQATT and CDR2 as SNEGSKA (reference sequence). The CDR3 is 12 amino acids. CDR3 protein: CSASKGSYGYTF. DNA for the CDR3: TGCAGTGCTAGTAAGGGGTCCTATGGCTACACCTTC.